This TCR beta chain was documented in a study of pediatric ulcerative colitis. Study results and limitations: Ulcerative colitis patients shared more blood-rectal clones than controls. In rectum, acute severe colitis had expanded clones and less diversity.

Generated by immunoSEQ multiplex PCR, the TCRdb table keeps only in-frame clones and is missing some. The sample shows 20,000 to 25,000 clones, roughly 74% of them seen only once. One to two pinch biopsies were taken from the rectum during colonoscopy. No immunosuppressive drugs were given to ulcerative colitis patients before diagnostic colonoscopy. In the case of this clone: The antigen is not known.

The sequenced sample consisted of gut tissue. The receptor comes from a boy younger than 18 with severe ulcerative colitis.

The CDR3 region is CASSPQGRTSGNTIYF. The CDR3 DNA follows: TGTGCCAGTAGCCCCCAGGGGCGAACCTCTGGAAACACCATATATTTT. The V and J genes are TRBV19 and TRBJ1-3, with a possible D match to TRBD1 (6 bases). Trimming removed 6 bases at V and 0 bases at J, with 15 bases between. Germline V gene sequence: CDR1 LNHDA, CDR2 SQIVND (reference sequence). This CDR3 has 16 residues.